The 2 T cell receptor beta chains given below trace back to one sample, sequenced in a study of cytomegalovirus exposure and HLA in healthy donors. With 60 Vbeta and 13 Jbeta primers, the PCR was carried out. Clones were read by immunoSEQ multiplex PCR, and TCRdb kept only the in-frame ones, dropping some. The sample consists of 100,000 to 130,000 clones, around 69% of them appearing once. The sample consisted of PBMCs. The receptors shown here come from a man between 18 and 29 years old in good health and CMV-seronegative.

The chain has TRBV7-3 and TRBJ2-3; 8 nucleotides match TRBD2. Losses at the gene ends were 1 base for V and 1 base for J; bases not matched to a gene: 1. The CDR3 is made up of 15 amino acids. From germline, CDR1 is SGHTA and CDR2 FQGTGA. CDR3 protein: CASSLSSGGTDTQYF. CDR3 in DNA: TGTGCCAGCAGCTTAAGTAGCGGGGGCACAGATACGCAGTATTTT.

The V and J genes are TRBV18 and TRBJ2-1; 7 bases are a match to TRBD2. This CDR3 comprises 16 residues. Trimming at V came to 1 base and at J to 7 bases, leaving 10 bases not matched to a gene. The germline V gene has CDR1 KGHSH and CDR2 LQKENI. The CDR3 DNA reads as TGTGCCAGCTCACCACAGGGAGGGGAAAACCGGAATGAGCAGTTCTTC. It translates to CASSPQGGENRNEQFF.